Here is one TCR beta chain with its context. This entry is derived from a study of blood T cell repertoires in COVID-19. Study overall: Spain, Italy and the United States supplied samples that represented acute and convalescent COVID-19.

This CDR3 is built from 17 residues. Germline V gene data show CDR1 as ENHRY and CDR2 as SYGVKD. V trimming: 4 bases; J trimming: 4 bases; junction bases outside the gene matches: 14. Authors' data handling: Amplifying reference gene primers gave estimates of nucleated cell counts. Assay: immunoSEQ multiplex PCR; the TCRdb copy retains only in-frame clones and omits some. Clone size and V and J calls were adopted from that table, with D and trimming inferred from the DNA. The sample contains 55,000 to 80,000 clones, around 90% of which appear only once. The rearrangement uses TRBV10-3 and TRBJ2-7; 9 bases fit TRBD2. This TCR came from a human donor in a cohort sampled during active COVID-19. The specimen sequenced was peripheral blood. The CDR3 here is CAISGSTSGQTQYEQYF. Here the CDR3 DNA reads TGTGCCATCAGTGGGTCGACTAGCGGTCAGACGCAGTACGAGCAGTACTTC.